A selection of T cell receptor beta chains follows, all from one sample in a study of blood T cells in healthy people across ages. From the 5' RACE reads, TCRdb called clonotypes with MiXCR, one entry per CDR3 protein. The repertoire consists of about 580,000 distinct CDR3 sequences, with around 50% occurring once and the leading ten covering 20% to 25%. Sequenced: blood. The origin of the receptors is a man older than 75 in good health. The CDR3 runs from the conserved cysteine through the conserved F or W. Each record gives: D gene, clone size, J gene, V gene, CDR3 protein, CDR3 DNA. A D gene is named only where the DNA matches it firmly. Part of the rows lack a size; the others show once, few, many or a class for expanded clones.

TRBD2 NA TRBJ2-5 TRBV5-1 CASTHSGQETQYF TGCGCCAGCACGCATAGCGGGCAAGAGACCCAGTACTTC
TRBD2 few TRBJ2-1 TRBV7-2 CASSLWGLAGGPRDNEQFF TGTGCCAGCAGCCTCTGGGGACTAGCGGGAGGGCCACGTGACAATGAGCAGTTCTTC
TRBD1 NA TRBJ2-7 TRBV11-2 CASGTGPSYEQYF TGTGCCAGCGGGACAGGGCCTTCCTACGAGCAGTACTTC
NA many TRBJ2-3 TRBV10-3 CAITGVATDTQYF TGTGCCATCACGGGGGTCGCCACAGATACGCAGTATTTT
NA NA TRBJ2-7 TRBV28 CASRLLENEQYF TGTGCCAGCAGACTCCTTGAGAACGAGCAGTACTTC
NA many TRBJ2-1 TRBV6-5 CASSRIGVDEQFF TGTGCCAGCAGTAGGATCGGGGTCGATGAGCAGTTCTTC
TRBD2 NA TRBJ2-1 TRBV29-1 CSVESSGSGDEQFF TGCAGCGTTGAGTCTAGCGGGAGTGGCGATGAGCAGTTCTTC
TRBD2 few TRBJ2-3 TRBV6-5 CASRRTSGRAADTQYF TGTGCCAGCAGGAGGACTAGCGGGAGGGCCGCAGATACGCAGTATTTT
TRBD1 NA TRBJ1-1 TRBV15 CATSTTKGKGAMYGEAFF TGTGCCACCAGCACTACAAAAGGAAAGGGGGCGATGTACGGTGAAGCTTTCTTT
TRBD2 NA TRBJ2-7 TRBV4-1 CASSQLQRGYEQYF TGCGCCAGCAGCCAACTCCAGCGGGGGTACGAGCAGTACTTC
NA NA TRBJ2-7 TRBV7-2 CASSLAARSFSYEQYF TGTGCCAGCAGCTTAGCGGCGCGGTCATTCTCCTACGAGCAGTACTTC
TRBD2 NA TRBJ2-4 TRBV4-3 CASSRTASGSFANIQYF TGCGCCAGCAGCCGGACCGCTAGCGGGAGTTTCGCAAACATTCAGTACTTC
TRBD1 NA TRBJ1-2 TRBV6-5 CASSYSSGFRTGVPVDYGYTF TGTGCCAGCAGTTACTCCTCCGGATTTAGGACAGGCGTCCCGGTCGACTATGGCTACACCTTC
NA NA TRBJ2-7 TRBV28 CASTRGSTYNEQYF TGTGCCAGCACGCGCGGTTCCACCTACAATGAGCAGTACTTC
NA NA TRBJ2-1 TRBV10-3 CAMSTASSYNEQFF TGTGCCATGAGTACCGCGAGCTCCTACAATGAGCAGTTCTTC
TRBD2 NA TRBJ2-3 TRBV7-2 CASSFRGRGTDTQYF TGTGCCAGCAGCTTCCGCGGGAGGGGGACAGATACGCAGTATTTT
NA NA TRBJ1-2 TRBV25-1 CASSEYKGETHNYGYTF TGTGCCAGCAGTGAATATAAGGGGGAGACGCATAACTATGGCTACACCTTC
NA NA TRBJ2-1 TRBV10-3 CAIGGSGDEQFF TGTGCCATCGGCGGCTCGGGCGATGAGCAGTTCTTC
NA NA TRBJ1-1 TRBV20-1 CSVPTGRVSNTEAFF TGCAGTGTTCCTACAGGGAGAGTATCAAACACTGAAGCTTTCTTT
TRBD1 few TRBJ2-4 TRBV20-1 CSARLTGGAGEQYF TGCAGTGCTAGACTTACAGGGGGCGCGGGTGAGCAGTACTTC
TRBD1 NA TRBJ2-5 TRBV20-1 CSAQTGGEETQYF TGCAGTGCGCAGACAGGGGGTGAAGAGACCCAGTACTTC
NA NA TRBJ2-3 TRBV4-2 CASSQIFGKTDTQYF TGTGCCAGCAGCCAGATCTTCGGAAAGACAGATACGCAGTATTTT
NA NA TRBJ2-1 TRBV20-1 CSARRWAGTYNEQFF TGCAGTGCTAGAAGATGGGCAGGGACCTACAATGAGCAGTTCTTC
NA NA TRBJ2-5 TRBV7-3 CASSVGPHQETQYF TGTGCCAGCAGCGTGGGTCCCCATCAAGAGACCCAGTACTTC
TRBD1 NA TRBJ1-4 TRBV7-2 CASSFGDRSNQKLFF TGTGCCAGCAGCTTCGGGGACAGGTCGAATCAAAAACTGTTTTTT
TRBD1 NA TRBJ1-1 TRBV20-1 CSAPWGGGLNTEAFF TGCAGTGCCCCATGGGGAGGGGGCTTGAACACTGAAGCTTTCTTT
NA NA TRBJ2-1 TRBV5-1 CASSLPRDNEQFF TGCGCCAGCAGCTTGCCCAGGGACAATGAGCAGTTCTTC
NA few TRBJ2-7 TRBV27 CASSSFGGVPREQYF TGTGCCAGCAGTTCTTTCGGCGGGGTACCTAGGGAGCAGTACTTC
NA NA TRBJ2-7 TRBV11-1 CASSLSGSPSYNEQYF TGTGCCAGCAGCTTAAGCGGGTCCCCATCCTACAATGAGCAGTACTTC
NA few TRBJ1-6 TRBV6-6 CASSHTGRSSPLHF TGTGCCAGCAGCCACACAGGGCGTAGCTCACCCCTCCACTTT
NA NA TRBJ2-1 TRBV7-2 CASSPPTGFDEQFF TGTGCCAGCAGCCCCCCAACAGGGTTCGATGAGCAGTTCTTC
NA NA TRBJ2-5 TRBV29-1 CSVEPGDRLGEQYF TGCAGCGTTGAACCCGGGGACCGCTTAGGAGAGCAGTACTTC
NA NA TRBJ1-1 TRBV29-1 CSAQWGGMNTEAFF TGCAGCGCCCAATGGGGGGGTATGAACACTGAAGCTTTCTTT
NA few TRBJ1-1 TRBV4-3 CASSQGTVNTEAFF TGCGCCAGCAGCCAGGGGACGGTGAACACTGAAGCTTTCTTT
TRBD1 few TRBJ2-7 TRBV3-1 CASSQDLGTGGKYF TGTGCCAGCAGCCAAGATTTAGGGACAGGGGGCAAGTACTTC
TRBD2 few TRBJ2-7 TRBV11-1 CASSSPVSGKQYF TGTGCCAGCAGCTCCCCAGTGAGCGGGAAACAGTACTTC
NA NA TRBJ1-2 TRBV11-2 CASSSLRGQPYAGGYTF TGTGCCAGCAGTTCTCTCCGAGGACAGCCCTATGCCGGTGGCTACACCTTC
TRBD1 once TRBJ1-6 TRBV20-1 CSAREGNRGLSLNSPLHF TGCAGTGCTAGAGAGGGTAACAGGGGGTTGTCCCTTAATTCACCCCTCCACTTT
NA few TRBJ2-7 TRBV20-1 CSAGKAGSSYEQYF TGCAGTGCCGGGAAGGCCGGATCCTCCTACGAGCAGTACTTC
NA NA TRBJ1-2 TRBV3-1 CASSQVGSDGYTF TGTGCCAGCAGCCAAGTGGGGTCGGATGGCTACACCTTC
NA NA TRBJ1-1 TRBV20-1 CSARKTGRNTEAFF TGCAGTGCTAGAAAGACAGGAAGGAACACTGAAGCTTTCTTT
NA NA TRBJ1-5 TRBV3-1 CASSQDIGVLQPQHF TGTGCCAGCAGCCAAGATATTGGGGTTCTGCAGCCCCAGCATTTT
TRBD1 few TRBJ2-6 TRBV29-1 CSVGTGSGANVLTF TGCAGCGTTGGGACAGGGTCTGGGGCCAACGTCCTGACTTTC
NA many TRBJ1-6 TRBV12-3/TRBV12-4 CASSFLGKDSPLHF TGTGCCAGCAGTTTTTTAGGGAAGGATTCACCCCTCCACTTT
TRBD2 once TRBJ2-7 TRBV20-1 CSARVAGIPEQYF TGCAGTGCTAGGGTAGCGGGAATACCCGAGCAGTACTTC
TRBD1 NA TRBJ2-5 TRBV4-1 CASSQGSGTGKQETQYF TGCGCCAGCAGCCAAGGAAGCGGGACAGGGAAACAAGAGACCCAGTACTTC
NA NA TRBJ2-7 TRBV4-3 CASSQDHWAASYEQYF TGCGCCAGCAGCCAAGATCATTGGGCTGCCTCCTACGAGCAGTACTTC
NA NA TRBJ2-7 TRBV20-1 CSAKQGHYEQYF TGCAGTGCTAAACAGGGACACTACGAGCAGTACTTC
TRBD1 NA TRBJ2-7 TRBV10-3 CAISRGQGPYEQYF TGTGCCATCAGCCGGGGACAGGGTCCCTACGAGCAGTACTTC
NA many TRBJ2-7 TRBV10-3 CAISEGTVPYEQYF TGTGCCATCAGTGAGGGAACCGTTCCCTACGAGCAGTACTTC
NA NA TRBJ1-1 TRBV29-1 CSVDQGQAFF TGCAGCGTTGACCAGGGTCAAGCTTTCTTT